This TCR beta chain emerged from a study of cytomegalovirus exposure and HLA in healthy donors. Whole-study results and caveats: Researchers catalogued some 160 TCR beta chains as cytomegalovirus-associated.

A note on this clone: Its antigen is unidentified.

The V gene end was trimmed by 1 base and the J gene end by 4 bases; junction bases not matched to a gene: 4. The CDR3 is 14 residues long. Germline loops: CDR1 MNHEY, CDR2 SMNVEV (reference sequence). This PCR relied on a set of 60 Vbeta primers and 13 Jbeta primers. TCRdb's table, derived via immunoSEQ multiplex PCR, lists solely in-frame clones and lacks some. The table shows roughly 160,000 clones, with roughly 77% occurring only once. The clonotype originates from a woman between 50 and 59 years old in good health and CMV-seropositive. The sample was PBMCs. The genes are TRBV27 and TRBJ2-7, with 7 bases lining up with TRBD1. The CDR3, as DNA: TGTGCCAGCAGTTTATTCGAGACAGGGTACGAGCAGTACTTC. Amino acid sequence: CASSLFETGYEQYF.